This T cell receptor beta chain emerged from a study of beta chain features in type 1 diabetes. Findings and caveats of the study: Reduced insertions and increased deletions marked VDJ junctions in type 1 diabetes patients.

The CDR3 covers 12 residues. Trimming removed 3 bases from V and 2 bases from J, with 5 bases in between. The germline V gene has CDR1 SNHLY and CDR2 FYNNEI. About this clone: Its matching antigen is unknown.

As every portion of the isolated RNA was reverse transcribed, the sequencing read expressed TCRB transcripts. The table came from immunoSEQ multiplex PCR; TCRdb's copy has only in-frame clones and leaves some out. This sample carries about 900,000 clones, roughly a sixth of them seen once, and the ten largest clones take 0.02% to 0.025%. Sorted cells reached over 95% purity in every population. The sequenced sample was naive CD4+ T cells from blood. The chain has TRBV2 and TRBJ2-7; D gene ambiguous. This receptor was obtained from a woman aged 18-29 years in good health. The CDR3 sequence: CASSDLTYEQYF. In nucleotides, the CDR3 is TGTGCCAGCAGTGACCTTACCTACGAGCAGTACTTC.